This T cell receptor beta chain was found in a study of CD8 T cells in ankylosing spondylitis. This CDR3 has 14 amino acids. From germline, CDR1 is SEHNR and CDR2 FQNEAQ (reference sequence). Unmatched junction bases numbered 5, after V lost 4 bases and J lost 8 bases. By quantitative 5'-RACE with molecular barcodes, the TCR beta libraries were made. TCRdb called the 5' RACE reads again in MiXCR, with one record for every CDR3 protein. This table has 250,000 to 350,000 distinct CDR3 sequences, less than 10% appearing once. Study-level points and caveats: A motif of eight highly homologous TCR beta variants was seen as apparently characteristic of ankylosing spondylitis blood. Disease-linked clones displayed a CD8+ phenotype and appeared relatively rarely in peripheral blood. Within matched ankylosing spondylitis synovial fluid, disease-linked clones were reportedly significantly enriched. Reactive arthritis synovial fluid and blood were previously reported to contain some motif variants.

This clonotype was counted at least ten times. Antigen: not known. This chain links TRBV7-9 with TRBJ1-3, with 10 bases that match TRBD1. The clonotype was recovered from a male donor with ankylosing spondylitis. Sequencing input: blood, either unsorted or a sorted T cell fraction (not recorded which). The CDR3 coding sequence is TGTGCCAGCAGCTCCAGGACAGGGGGAGACACCATATATTTT. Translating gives CASSSRTGGDTIYF.